This T cell receptor (beta chain) comes out of a study of shared clonotypes between healthy human individuals. For the study at large: Per-donor plates numbered three CD4 naive, three CD4 memory, two CD8 naive and one CD8 memory. Points from the study as a whole: Rarefaction analysis demonstrated incomplete sorted-subset sequencing notwithstanding large depth. The authors sampled blood alone, and tissue repertoires likely differ.

CD8 cells classed as naive were CD45RO-negative and positively selected for CCR7, excluding terminally differentiated effector memory CD45RA+ cells. Adult donors, all healthy and HIV-negative, had no recent acute infections or vaccinations. CDR1 LNHNV and CDR2 YYDKDF come from the germline V gene (reference sequence). V gave up 0 bases and J gave up 6 bases, with 11 bases separating them. The CDR3 contains 15 residues. About this clone: The antigen remains unidentified.

The table came from immunoSEQ multiplex PCR; TCRdb's copy has only in-frame clones and leaves some out. Of 800,000 or so clones listed, about 97% are singletons. Sequenced sample: naive CD8+ T cells sorted from blood. This sequence originates from a young man in good health. This chain joins TRBV15 and TRBJ1-4; D is unclear. CDR3 in DNA: TGTGCCACCAGCAGAGATGTAAATCTAGATGAAAAACTGTTTTTT. Amino acid sequence: CATSRDVNLDEKLFF.